These 24 T cell receptor beta chains originate from one sample sequenced in a study of Ad26.COV2.S vaccination and SARS-CoV-2 variants listed by TCRdb under 2021. The label giving this sample's treatment or condition can be read as: some 20 received Ad26.COV2.S at low or high dose, single or two shots; 5 received placebo; per-sample allocation not given. Repertoires of vaccine and placebo recipients were sequenced from samples collected on day 63 after the first injection. Receptors were amplified or captured by the immunoSEQ multiplex PCR assay. TCRdb retrieved this table from immuneACCESS and kept in-frame rearrangements only. Not all clones are present; in checked studies, unresolved V genes account for under half, and no reason is known for the remainder. The sample profile shows about 370,000 clones; approximately 89% of them were found once. The ten largest make up 1.5% to 2% of the sample.

This material consisted of peripheral blood, taken in a trial of Ad26.COV2.S vaccine versus placebo. The receptors were gathered from a person aged 18-60 years who received the Ad26.COV2.S COVID-19 vaccine or a placebo.

J is TRBJ2-7 and V is TRBV7-9; D uncertain. The CDR3 has 14 amino acids. V was trimmed by 0 bases and J by 2 bases, leaving 8 bases between them. In germline, CDR1 is SEHNR, CDR2 FQNEAQ (reference sequence). The CDR3 DNA follows: TGTGCCAGCAGCTTAGCGCACAGTCCCTACGAGCAGTACTTC. Translated: CASSLAHSPYEQYF.

The rearrangement uses TRBV7-9 and TRBJ1-4; TRBD1 agrees at 8 bases. J lost 7 bases, V lost 5 bases, and 9 bases had no gene match. CDR3 length: 15 residues. The germline V gene has CDR1 SEHNR and CDR2 FQNEAQ (reference sequence). Written as DNA, the CDR3 is TGTGCCAGCAGCACGGCCGGGACAGGCTTTGAAAAACTGTTTTTT. Amino acids: CASSTAGTGFEKLFF.

The gene calls are TRBV11-2 and TRBJ2-1; 9 nucleotides match TRBD2. The CDR3 has 13 amino acids. J gave up 8 bases and V 7 bases, and 6 bases lay outside the gene matches. Germline V gene lookup returns CDR1 SGHAT and CDR2 FQNNGV. This CDR3 reads CASTTSGLDEQFF. CDR3 DNA: TGTGCCAGCACCACTAGCGGGCTCGATGAGCAGTTCTTC.

J is TRBJ2-7 and V is TRBV6-2 or TRBV6-3, with TRBD1 matching 11 bases. V was clipped by 0 bases and J by 2 bases; unmatched bases: 12. Germline assignment: CDR1 MNHEY and CDR2 SVGEGT. The CDR3 has 19 residues. The CDR3 protein is CASSYSGRLGQGVTYEQYF. Written as DNA, the CDR3 is TGTGCCAGCAGTTACTCTGGGCGCCTGGGACAGGGGGTCACCTACGAGCAGTACTTC.

This chain joins TRBV29-1 and TRBJ1-2, with 8 nucleotides matching TRBD1. V lost 7 bases to trimming and J lost 3 bases; unmatched junction nucleotides: 4. CDR3 length: 12 amino acids. The germline V gene has CDR1 SQVTM and CDR2 ANQGSEA. The chain's CDR3 is CSAMTGDYGYTF. The CDR3 coding sequence is TGCAGCGCTATGACAGGGGACTATGGCTACACCTTC.

The CDR3 sequence: CSVYGGVSSYEQYF. CDR3 DNA: TGCAGCGTTTATGGGGGCGTAAGCTCCTACGAGCAGTACTTC. This chain uses TRBV29-1 with TRBJ2-7, with D possibly being TRBD1 (6 bases). The CDR3 covers 14 residues. The V end was cut by 5 bases, the J end by 0 bases, with 14 bases between. In germline, CDR1 is SQVTM, CDR2 ANQGSEA.

The CDR3 nucleotides read TGTGCCAGCAGCCTCGGAGGGACAGTTAACAATGAGCAGTTCTTC. Protein: CASSLGGTVNNEQFF. V and J are TRBV5-5 and TRBJ2-1; D may be TRBD1 (7 bases). This CDR3 is 15 amino acids long. V dropped 4 bases and J dropped 5 bases, with 16 bases sitting between them. The germline V gene has CDR1 SGHKS and CDR2 YYEKEE (reference sequence).

This clone has a handful of counts. The V call is TRBV6-5, the J call TRBJ1-1; no clear D. Trimming shortened V by 2 bases and J by 0 bases, and 10 bases separated the two germline ends. CDR1 and CDR2 (germline): MNHEY, SVGAGI. The CDR3 totals 15 residues. The CDR3 DNA sequence: TGTGCCAGCAGTTACCGGACCGTGATGAACACTGAAGCTTTCTTT. It yields the protein CASSYRTVMNTEAFF.

This clone appeared a few times. The chain has TRBV6-1 and TRBJ2-3; the match to TRBD2 covers 10 bases. The CDR3 extends over 15 amino acids. V was clipped by 2 bases and J by 4 bases; unmatched bases: 3. CDR1 is MNHNS, CDR2 SASEGT, per germline. CDR3 loop: CASSERAGGADTQYF. CDR3 sequence (DNA): TGTGCCAGCAGTGAAAGAGCGGGAGGGGCAGATACGCAGTATTTT.

The chain combines TRBV19 with TRBJ1-5; D ambiguous. CDR3 length equals 14 residues. V lost 3 bases and J lost 0, with 6 bases in between. The germline V gene has CDR1 LNHDA and CDR2 SQIVND (reference sequence). The CDR3 loop is CASSINYSNQPQHF. The CDR3, as DNA: TGTGCCAGTAGTATTAACTATAGCAATCAGCCCCAGCATTTT.

V usage is TRBV14 and J usage is TRBJ2-7; 10 nucleotides line up with TRBD2. CDR3 length: 16 amino acids. Germline V gene sequence: CDR1 SGHDN, CDR2 FVKESK. Trimming cost V 0 bases and J 6 bases; bases outside gene matches: 8. CDR3 region: CASSQEGSGRASEQYF. The CDR3 bases are TGTGCCAGCAGCCAAGAAGGCAGCGGGAGGGCCTCCGAGCAGTACTTC. Combining the CDR3 with reference TRBV14 and TRBJ2-7 gives the whole variable domain EAGVTQFPSHSVIEKGQTVTLRCDPISGHDNLYWYRRVMGKEIKFLLHFVKESKQDESGMPNNRFLAERTGGTYSTLKVQPAELEDSGVYFCASSQEGSGRASEQYFGPGTRLTVT.

This chain joins TRBV10-3 and TRBJ2-7, with D maybe TRBD1 (5 bases). CDR1 is ENHRY, CDR2 SYGVKD, per germline. The length of the CDR3 is 15 residues. V lost 1 base and J lost 1, with 11 bases in between. The CDR3 loop is CAISEYAGQSYEQYF. The CDR3, as DNA: TGTGCCATCAGTGAGTACGCAGGACAATCCTACGAGCAGTACTTC.

In regard to this clone: Other DNA variants within this sample encode the same CDR3. This chain connects TRBV7-3 to TRBJ2-7, with D perhaps matching TRBD1 or TRBD2 (6 bases each). This CDR3 comprises 13 residues. Trimming shortened V by 5 bases and J by 2 bases, and 10 bases separated the two germline ends. Germline V CDR1 and CDR2: SGHTA, FQGTGA. The CDR3 DNA follows: TGTGCCAGCAGCCCCGGGGGCACCTACGAGCAGTACTTC. It translates to CASSPGGTYEQYF.

V is TRBV12-3 or TRBV12-4 and J is TRBJ2-6; D is undetermined. The V end lost 9 bases, the J end lost 0 bases, and 6 bases lay between the germline ends. This CDR3 is 13 amino acids long. The CDR3 DNA is TGTGCCAGTCAGAGCTCTGGGGCCAACGTCCTGACTTTC. Translating it yields CASQSSGANVLTF.

The chain is built from TRBV5-4 and TRBJ2-7, with TRBD2 as a possible D gene (6 bases). Trimming pared 4 bases from V and 0 bases from J, leaving 17 bases between. This CDR3 is built from 16 residues. Germline V lookup: CDR1 SGHNT, CDR2 YYREEE (reference sequence). For the CDR3, the DNA is TGTGCCAGCAGCCGTGGTCGGCGGGACGGCTCCTACGAGCAGTACTTC. The encoded protein is CASSRGRRDGSYEQYF.

This clone was found once. The chain links TRBV6-2 or TRBV6-3 to TRBJ1-5, with D possibly matching TRBD1 (6 bases). The CDR3 has 18 residues. V lost 5 bases to trimming and J lost 3 bases, with 23 bases between them. The germline CDR1 and CDR2 sequences are MNHEY and SVGEGT. Here the CDR3 DNA reads TGTGCCAGCAGTCCCGGAAGGGCCGGGGGGGCCCTCAATCAGCCCCAGCATTTT. Translating gives CASSPGRAGGALNQPQHF.

This CDR3 reads CASTRTGTGIYEQYF. CDR3 nucleotides: TGTGCCAGCACTCGGACCGGGACAGGGATCTACGAGCAGTACTTC. The chain has TRBV6-5 and TRBJ2-7; 9 bases agree with TRBD1. Germline V gene data show CDR1 as MNHEY and CDR2 as SVGAGI. This CDR3 region has 15 residues. V shed 7 bases, J shed 3 bases, and the junction held 10 bases outside the gene matches.

This chain links TRBV5-1 with TRBJ2-1; perhaps D is TRBD1 or TRBD2 (5 bases each). The CDR3 is made up of 14 amino acids. The germline V gene has CDR1 SGHRS and CDR2 YFSETQ. V shed 0 bases and J shed 7 bases, with 11 bases lying between them. The chain's CDR3 is CASSLGGPLNEQFF. CDR3 in DNA: TGCGCCAGCAGCTTGGGGGGACCGTTAAATGAGCAGTTCTTC.

This clone was seen a handful of times. This sample includes further DNA sequences coding for the same CDR3. The chain joins TRBV10-3 to TRBJ2-2; D gene ambiguous. The CDR3 covers 15 residues. The ends were cut back, 0 bases at V and 1 base at J, with 6 bases in the middle. The germline CDR1 and CDR2 sequences are ENHRY and SYGVKD. CDR3 residues: CAISESNRNTGELFF. DNA of the CDR3: TGTGCCATCAGTGAGTCGAACAGGAACACCGGGGAGCTGTTTTTT.

The CDR3 protein is CASSTGTGSYEQYF. The CDR3 coding sequence is TGTGCCAGCAGTACCGGGACAGGTTCCTACGAGCAGTACTTC. The chain links TRBV2 to TRBJ2-7, with 8 bases aligning to TRBD1. Per the germline V gene, CDR1 is SNHLY and CDR2 is FYNNEI. The CDR3 extends over 14 amino acids. V was pared by 5 bases and J by 1 base, with 4 bases of the junction left unmatched.

This chain uses TRBV6-5 with TRBJ2-7; TRBD1 or TRBD2 may be the D gene (6 bases each). Germline-derived CDR1 and CDR2 are MNHEY and SVGAGI. Deletions cut 2 bases from V and 6 bases from J, with 17 bases between. CDR3 length: 15 amino acids. CDR3 loop: CASSYEEGESFEQYF. For the CDR3, the DNA is TGTGCCAGCAGTTACGAGGAGGGGGAAAGCTTCGAGCAGTACTTC.

The genes are TRBV9 and TRBJ2-2; D possibly uses TRBD1 or TRBD2 (5 bases each). Germline CDR1 is SGDLS and CDR2 is YYNGEE. V was pared by 6 bases and J by 6 bases, with 15 bases between. There are 14 residues in the CDR3. The DNA for the CDR3 is TGTGCCAGCAACGAGGGGAGAGACGCCGGGGAGCTGTTTTTT. Amino acids: CASNEGRDAGELFF.

As to this clone: The sample holds other DNA sequences that translate to the same CDR3. The chain carries TRBV19 and TRBJ2-5; D is ambiguous. Germline CDR1 LNHDA, CDR2 SQIVND (reference sequence). The CDR3 sequence is 12 residues long. The ends were cut back, 3 bases at V and 5 bases at J, with 7 bases in the middle. CDR3 protein: CASSIIGETQYF. The DNA for the CDR3 is TGTGCCAGTAGTATTATCGGGGAGACCCAGTACTTC. The full variable domain, in which reference TRBV19 and TRBJ2-5 provide the parts outside the CDR3, is DGGITQSPKYLFRKEGQNVTLSCEQNLNHDAMYWYRQDPGQGLRLIYYSQIVNDFQKGDIAEGYSVSREKKESFPLTVTSAQKNPTAFYLCASSIIGETQYFGPGTRLLVL.

V gene TRBV12-5 combines with J gene TRBJ1-5; 12 bases fit TRBD1. This CDR3 spans 18 amino acids. Losses at the gene ends were 6 bases for V and 2 bases for J; bases not matched to a gene: 11. Germline-derived CDR1 and CDR2 are LGHNT and FRNRAP. The CDR3 region has the DNA TGTGCTAGTGGACAGGGGACAGGGGGCGCTGGGGGCAATCAGCCCCAGCATTTT. This sequence encodes CASGQGTGGAGGNQPQHF.